This TCR beta chain was captured by sequencing in a study of glioma-infiltrating T cells after dendritic cell vaccination. Noted time point: after dendritic cell vaccination, including at tumor progression/relapse. All glioblastoma patients lacked an isocitrate dehydrogenase mutation. PBMC sampling occurred before vaccination, two weeks after the third dose, and at progression. This clone was recorded a few times. The table came from immunoSEQ multiplex PCR; TCRdb's copy has only in-frame clones and leaves some out. The data contain approximately 99,000 clones, around 80% of them singletons. The sequence derives from a human donor with glioblastoma. Specimen: blood, collected after dendritic cell vaccination.

DNA of the CDR3: TGCGCCAGCAGCTTGGAACTAGCGGGGGGGCCCTTACCGAAACACACAGATACGCAGTATTTT. The encoded protein is CASSLELAGGPLPKHTDTQYF. The chain carries TRBV5-1 and TRBJ2-3, with 13 nucleotides matching TRBD2. The V segment lost 0 bases and the J segment 2 bases; nucleotides outside the gene matches: 15. From germline, CDR1 is SGHRS and CDR2 YFSETQ. This CDR3 spans 21 amino acids.